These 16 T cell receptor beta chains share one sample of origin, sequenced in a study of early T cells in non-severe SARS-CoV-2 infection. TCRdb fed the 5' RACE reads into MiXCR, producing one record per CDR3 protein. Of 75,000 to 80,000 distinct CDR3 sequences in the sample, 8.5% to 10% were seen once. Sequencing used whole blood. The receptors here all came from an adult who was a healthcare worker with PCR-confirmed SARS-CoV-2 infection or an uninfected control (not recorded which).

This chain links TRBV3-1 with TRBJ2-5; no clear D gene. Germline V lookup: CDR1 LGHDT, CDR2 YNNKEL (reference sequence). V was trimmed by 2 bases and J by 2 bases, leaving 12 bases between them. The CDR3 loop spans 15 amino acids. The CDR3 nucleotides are TGTGCCAGCAGCCAAATATCGGCAGGACAAGAGACCCAGTACTTC. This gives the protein CASSQISAGQETQYF.

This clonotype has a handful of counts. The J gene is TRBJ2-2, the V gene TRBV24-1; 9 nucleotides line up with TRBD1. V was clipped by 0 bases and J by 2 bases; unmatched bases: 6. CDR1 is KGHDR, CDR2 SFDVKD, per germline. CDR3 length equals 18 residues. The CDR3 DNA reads TGTGCCACCAGTGATTTGAGGGGACAGGGTACCAACACCGGGGAGCTGTTTTTT. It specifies CATSDLRGQGTNTGELFF.

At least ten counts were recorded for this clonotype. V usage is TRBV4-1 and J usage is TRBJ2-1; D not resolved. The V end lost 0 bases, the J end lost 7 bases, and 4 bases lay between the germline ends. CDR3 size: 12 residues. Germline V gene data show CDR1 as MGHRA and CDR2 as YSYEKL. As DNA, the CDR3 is TGCGCCAGCAGCCAAGAGGGGAATGAGCAGTTCTTC. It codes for CASSQEGNEQFF.

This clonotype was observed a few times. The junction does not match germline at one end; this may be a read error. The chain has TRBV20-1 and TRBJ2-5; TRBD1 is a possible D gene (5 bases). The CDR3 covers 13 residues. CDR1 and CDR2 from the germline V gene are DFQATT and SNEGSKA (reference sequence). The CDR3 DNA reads TGCAGTGCGAGAGACAGATCACAAGAGACCCAGTACTTC. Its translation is CSARDRSQETQYF.

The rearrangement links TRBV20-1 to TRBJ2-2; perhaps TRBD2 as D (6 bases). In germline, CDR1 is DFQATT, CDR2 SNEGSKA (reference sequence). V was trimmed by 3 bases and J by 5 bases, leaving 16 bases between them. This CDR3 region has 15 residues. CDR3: CSARRRGQITGELFF. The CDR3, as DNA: TGCAGTGCTAGGCGGAGGGGCCAGATTACCGGGGAGCTGTTTTTT.

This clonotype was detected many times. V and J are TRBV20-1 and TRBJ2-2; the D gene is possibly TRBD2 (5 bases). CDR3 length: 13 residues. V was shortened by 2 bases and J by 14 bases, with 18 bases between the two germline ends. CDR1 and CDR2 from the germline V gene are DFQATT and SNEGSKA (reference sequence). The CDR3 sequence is CSARSVAIGVLFF. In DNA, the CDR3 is TGCAGTGCTAGATCTGTGGCGATCGGGGTTCTGTTTTTT.

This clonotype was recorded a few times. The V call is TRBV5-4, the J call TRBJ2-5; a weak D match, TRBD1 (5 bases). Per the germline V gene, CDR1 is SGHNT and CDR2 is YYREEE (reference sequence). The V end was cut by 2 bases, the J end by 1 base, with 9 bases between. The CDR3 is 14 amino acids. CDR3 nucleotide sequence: TGTGCCAGCAGCTTTGGGGCGCTCCAAGAGACCCAGTACTTC. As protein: CASSFGALQETQYF.

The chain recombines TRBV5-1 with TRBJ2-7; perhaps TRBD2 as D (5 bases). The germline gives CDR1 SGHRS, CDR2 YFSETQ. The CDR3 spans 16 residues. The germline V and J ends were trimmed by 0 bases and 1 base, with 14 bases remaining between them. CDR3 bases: TGCGCCAGCAGCTTGGCGACTATGGCCGGGTCCTACGAGCAGTACTTC. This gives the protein CASSLATMAGSYEQYF. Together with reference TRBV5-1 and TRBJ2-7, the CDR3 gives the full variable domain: KAGVTQTPRYLIKTRGQQVTLSCSPISGHRSVSWYQQTPGQGLQFLFEYFSETQRNKGNFPGRFSGRQFSNSRSEMNVSTLELGDSALYLCASSLATMAGSYEQYFGPGTRLTVT.

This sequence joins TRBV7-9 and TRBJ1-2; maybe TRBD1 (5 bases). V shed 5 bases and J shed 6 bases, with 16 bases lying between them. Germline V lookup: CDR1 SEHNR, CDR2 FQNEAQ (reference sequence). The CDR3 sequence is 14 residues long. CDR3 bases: TGTGCCAGCAGCCCTCAGCAGGGACTAGATGGCTACACCTTC. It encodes CASSPQQGLDGYTF.

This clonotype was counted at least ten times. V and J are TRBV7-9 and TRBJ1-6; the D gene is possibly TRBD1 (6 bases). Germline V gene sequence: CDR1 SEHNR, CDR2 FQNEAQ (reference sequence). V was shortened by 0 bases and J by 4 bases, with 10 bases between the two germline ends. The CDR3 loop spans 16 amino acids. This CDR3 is CASSLAGQGYNSPLHF. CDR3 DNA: TGTGCCAGCAGCTTAGCGGGGCAGGGGTATAATTCACCCCTCCACTTT. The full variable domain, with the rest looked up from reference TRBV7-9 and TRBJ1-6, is DTGVSQNPRHKITKRGQNVTFRCDPISEHNRLYWYRQTLGQGPEFLTYFQNEAQLEKSRLLSDRFSAERPKGSFSTLEIQRTEQGDSAMYLCASSLAGQGYNSPLHFGNGTRLTVT.

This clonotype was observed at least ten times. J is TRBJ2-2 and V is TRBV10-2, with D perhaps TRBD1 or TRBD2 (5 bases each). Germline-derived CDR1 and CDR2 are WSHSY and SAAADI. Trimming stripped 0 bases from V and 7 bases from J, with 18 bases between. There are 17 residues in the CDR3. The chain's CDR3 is CASSESRWGRDGGELFF. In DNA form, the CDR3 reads TGCGCCAGCAGTGAGTCGAGGTGGGGTCGGGACGGCGGGGAGCTGTTTTTT.

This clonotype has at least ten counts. CDR3 sequence (DNA): TGTGCCAGCAGCTTGGGAGGGTATAGCAATCAGCCCCAGCATTTT. It specifies CASSLGGYSNQPQHF. The V call is TRBV5-6, the J call TRBJ1-5; D unresolved. Trimming cost V 0 bases and J 0 bases, with 7 bases left between them. In germline, CDR1 is SGHDT, CDR2 YYEEEE. The CDR3 covers 15 residues. Complete variable domain (other parts from reference TRBV5-6 and TRBJ1-5): DAGVTQSPTHLIKTRGQQVTLRCSPKSGHDTVSWYQQALGQGPQFIFQYYEEEERQRGNFPDRFSGHQFPNYSSELNVNALLLGDSALYLCASSLGGYSNQPQHFGDGTRLSIL.

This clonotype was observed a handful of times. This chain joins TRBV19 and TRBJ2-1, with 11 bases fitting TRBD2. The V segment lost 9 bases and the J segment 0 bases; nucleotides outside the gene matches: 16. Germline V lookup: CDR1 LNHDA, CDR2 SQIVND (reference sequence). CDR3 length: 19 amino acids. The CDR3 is CASHRGMSSGGSSYNEQFF. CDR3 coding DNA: TGTGCCAGCCACAGGGGGATGTCTAGCGGGGGGAGCTCCTACAATGAGCAGTTCTTC.

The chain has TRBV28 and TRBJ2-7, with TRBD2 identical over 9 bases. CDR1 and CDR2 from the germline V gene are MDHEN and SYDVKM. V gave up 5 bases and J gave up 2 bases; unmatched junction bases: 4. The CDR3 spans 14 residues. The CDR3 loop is CASSPSGTTYEQYF. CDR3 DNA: TGTGCCAGCAGTCCTAGCGGGACAACCTACGAGCAGTACTTC.

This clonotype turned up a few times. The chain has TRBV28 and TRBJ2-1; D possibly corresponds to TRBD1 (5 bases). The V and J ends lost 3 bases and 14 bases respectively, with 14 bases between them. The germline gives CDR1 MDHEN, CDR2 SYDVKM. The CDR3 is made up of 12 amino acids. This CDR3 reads CASSFQGLGEFF. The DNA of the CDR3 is TGTGCCAGCAGTTTCCAGGGATTGGGTGAGTTCTTC.

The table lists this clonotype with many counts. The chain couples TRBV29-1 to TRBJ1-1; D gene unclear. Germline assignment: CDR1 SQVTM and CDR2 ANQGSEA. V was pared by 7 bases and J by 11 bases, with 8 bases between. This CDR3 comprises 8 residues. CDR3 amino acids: CSDHQAFF. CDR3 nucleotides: TGCAGCGACCACCAGGCTTTCTTT.